Presented here are 14 T cell receptor beta chains from one specimen sequenced in a study of blood T cell repertoires in COVID-19. TCRdb's table, derived via immunoSEQ multiplex PCR, lists solely in-frame clones and lacks some. The sample lists over 60,000 clones; just under 90% were seen once. The material sequenced was peripheral blood. All receptors derive from a woman aged 80 or older with active COVID-19.

This rearrangement joins TRBV5-1 to TRBJ2-3; TRBD2 matches 10 bases. This CDR3 has 16 residues. From germline, CDR1 is SGHRS and CDR2 YFSETQ. V lost 4 bases, J lost 2 bases, and 7 bases stayed unmatched. CDR3 DNA: TGCGCCAGCAGCCCCCGGACTAGCGGTTCCACAGATACGCAGTATTTT. Translating it yields CASSPRTSGSTDTQYF.

In its sample, this clone was seen a few times. This rearrangement joins TRBV6-5 to TRBJ1-2; D unresolved. Trimming left V 5 bases short and J 4 bases short, with 11 bases between. CDR1 is MNHEY and CDR2 is SVGAGI in the germline V gene. The CDR3 is 13 amino acids. As DNA, the CDR3 is TGTGCCAGCAGTCGTACAGAGGGCTATGGCTACACCTTC. It translates to CASSRTEGYGYTF.

The V and J genes are TRBV6-2 or TRBV6-3 and TRBJ2-1; 9 bases match TRBD2. The germline V gene has CDR1 MNHEY and CDR2 SVGEGT. CDR3 length: 17 residues. Trimming removed 0 bases from V and 4 bases from J; junction bases left unmatched: 7. DNA for the CDR3: TGTGCCAGCAGTTACTCTGCGACTAGCGGCATATACAATGAGCAGTTCTTC. This encodes CASSYSATSGIYNEQFF.

The chain uses TRBV4-1 and TRBJ2-5, with D possibly TRBD2 on 5 matching bases. Germline lookup yields CDR1 MGHRA and CDR2 YSYEKL. CDR3 size: 15 residues. Trimming left V 0 bases short and J 4 bases short, with 12 bases between. The CDR3 here is CASSQEVGLRETQYF. Here the CDR3 DNA reads TGCGCCAGCAGCCAAGAGGTTGGACTTAGAGAGACCCAGTACTTC.

This sequence joins TRBV10-3 and TRBJ2-3; the match to TRBD2 covers 14 bases. CDR3 size: 15 residues. The V gene end was trimmed by 2 bases and the J gene end by 5 bases; junction bases not matched to a gene: 0. The germline gives CDR1 ENHRY, CDR2 SYGVKD. CDR3 sequence: CAISEGLAGGDTQYF. The CDR3 DNA reads as TGTGCCATCAGTGAGGGACTAGCGGGAGGAGATACGCAGTATTTT.

The V and J genes are TRBV10-3 and TRBJ2-7; a weak D match, TRBD2 (5 bases). Trimming took 0 bases from V and 7 from J, leaving 13 bases between them. CDR1 is ENHRY, CDR2 SYGVKD, per germline. The CDR3 totals 14 residues. The DNA of the CDR3 is TGTGCCATCAGTGAGTCCGGGAAGTTTCGAGAGCAGTACTTC. This codes for CAISESGKFREQYF.

This chain links TRBV30 with TRBJ1-5; D unclear. Per the germline V gene, CDR1 is GTSNPN and CDR2 is SVGIG (reference sequence). The ends were cut back, 3 bases at V and 11 bases at J, with 23 bases in the middle. This CDR3 is 15 amino acids long. The CDR3 sequence is CAWRTPGPKPASQHF. The CDR3 coding sequence is TGTGCCTGGAGAACACCGGGTCCTAAACCGGCCTCCCAGCATTTT.

The chain couples TRBV4-2 to TRBJ2-3, with TRBD2 matching 11 bases. The CDR3 runs to 18 residues. Trimming cost V 4 bases and J 1 base; bases outside gene matches: 10. CDR1 is LGHNA, CDR2 YNFKEQ, per germline. Here the CDR3 DNA reads TGTGCCAGCAGCCTCGGGGTAGCGGGAGGGGAGGGCACAGATACGCAGTATTTT. Translation: CASSLGVAGGEGTDTQYF.

The V gene is TRBV10-1, the J gene TRBJ2-1; maybe TRBD2 (5 bases). Germline V gene data show CDR1 as WNHNN and CDR2 as SYGVQD (reference sequence). V gave up 8 bases and J gave up 12 bases, with 14 bases separating them. This CDR3 region has 11 residues. In nucleotides, the CDR3 is TGCGCCAGCCCGAGAGGCGGGTCGCAGTTCTTC. It is translated as CASPRGGSQFF.

The chain combines TRBV6-5 with TRBJ1-6; D gene uncertain. Trimming left V 2 bases short and J 0 bases short, with 8 bases between. Per the germline V gene, CDR1 is MNHEY and CDR2 is SVGAGI. This CDR3 has 16 residues. CDR3: CASSYQANSYNSPLHF. The CDR3 DNA reads as TGTGCCAGCAGTTACCAGGCCAACTCCTATAATTCACCCCTCCACTTT.

The chain combines TRBV30 with TRBJ1-2; D not certain. The CDR3 sequence is 14 residues long. V was trimmed by 1 base and J by 0 bases, leaving 9 bases between them. Germline-derived CDR1 and CDR2 are GTSNPN and SVGIG (reference sequence). CDR3 protein: CAWSGERANYGYTF. CDR3 coding DNA: TGTGCCTGGAGTGGGGAGAGGGCTAACTATGGCTACACCTTC.

The rearrangement links TRBV15 to TRBJ2-7, with D possibly being TRBD2 (6 bases). Germline V gene sequence: CDR1 LNHNV, CDR2 YYDKDF (reference sequence). CDR3 length: 16 amino acids. V was shortened by 5 bases and J by 3 bases, with 20 bases between the two germline ends. The CDR3 nucleotides are TGTGCCACCAGCTCTAGATGGGGGGAGGAAGACTACGAGCAGTACTTC. It is translated as CATSSRWGEEDYEQYF.

The chain is built from TRBV14 and TRBJ2-7, with D unclear. This CDR3 has 13 amino acids. V was clipped by 0 bases and J by 5 bases, with 8 bases between them. Per the germline V gene, CDR1 is SGHDN and CDR2 is FVKESK. The CDR3 DNA sequence: TGTGCCAGCAGCCAAGATCTGAGAGACGAGCAGTACTTC. Translated, it gives CASSQDLRDEQYF.

This clone has just one count. The J gene is TRBJ2-5, the V gene TRBV5-1; 7 positions match TRBD1. The CDR3 spans 16 residues. The germline gives CDR1 SGHRS, CDR2 YFSETQ. Losses at the gene ends were 0 bases for V and 0 bases for J; bases not matched to a gene: 5. The CDR3: CASSLVEGAHQETQYF. The CDR3 nucleotides read TGCGCCAGCAGCTTGGTTGAGGGGGCGCACCAAGAGACCCAGTACTTC. The full variable domain, with the rest looked up from reference TRBV5-1 and TRBJ2-5, is KAGVTQTPRYLIKTRGQQVTLSCSPISGHRSVSWYQQTPGQGLQFLFEYFSETQRNKGNFPGRFSGRQFSNSRSEMNVSTLELGDSALYLCASSLVEGAHQETQYFGPGTRLLVL.